This TCR beta chain was sequenced during a study of siplizumab effects on memory and regulatory T cells. Regarding the study as a whole: With siplizumab, cumulative frequency of CD4+ memory-derived alloreactive sequences dropped significantly.

There are 14 residues in the CDR3. The V segment lost 3 bases and the J segment 7 bases; nucleotides outside the gene matches: 8. The germline CDR1 and CDR2 sequences are LGHNA and YSLEER. Turning to this clone: Its antigen is undetermined.

TCRdb keeps only in-frame clones here, not all; method: immunoSEQ multiplex PCR. The repertoire holds 70,000 to 100,000 clones, with approximately 97% as singletons. V gene TRBV4-3 combines with J gene TRBJ1-2, with 7 bases fitting TRBD1. Sequenced material: naive CD4+ T cells sorted from blood. The receptor was derived from a human donor in good health. The CDR3 coding sequence is TGCGCCAGCAGCCAGACCAGGGGGGGTCCTGGCTACACCTTC. As protein: CASSQTRGGPGYTF.